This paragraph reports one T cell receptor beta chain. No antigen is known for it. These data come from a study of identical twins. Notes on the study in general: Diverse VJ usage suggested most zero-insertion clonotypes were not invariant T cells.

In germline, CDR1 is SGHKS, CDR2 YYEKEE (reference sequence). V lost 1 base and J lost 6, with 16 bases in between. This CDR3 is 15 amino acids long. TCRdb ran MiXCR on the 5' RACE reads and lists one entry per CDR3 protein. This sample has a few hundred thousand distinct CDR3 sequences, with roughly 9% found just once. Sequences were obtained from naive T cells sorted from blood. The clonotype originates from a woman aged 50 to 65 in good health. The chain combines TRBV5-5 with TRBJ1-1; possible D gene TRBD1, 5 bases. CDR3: CASSLTGIGRAEAFF. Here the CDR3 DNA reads TGTGCCAGCAGCTTGACAGGCATCGGGAGAGCTGAAGCTTTCTTT.